This TCR beta chain was retrieved from a study of blood T cell repertoires in COVID-19 (dated by TCRdb to about 2020). The study in broad terms: The collaborator samples originated in the United States, Italy and Spain and spanned the acute and convalescent phases of COVID-19. Samples were obtained from the ongoing ImmuneRACE study (first 160 participants) and from 1,200 or so subjects provided by 6 global collaborators. HLA class I and class II types, where available, came from metadata supplied by the sample provider rather than from assay-based typing. Subjects who had been exposed to COVID-19, were actively infected with it, or had recovered from it provided the deeply sampled blood TCRbeta repertoires that made up the dataset. The repertoires were made available in a free public database intended to serve as a resource for research on the immune response to SARS-CoV-2. The material from the prospective study consisted of cDNA or gDNA derived from T cells, B-cell-depleted T cells, or PBMCs. Sample metadata almost always included a de-identified subject ID, COVID-19 status, age in years and sex. What the study reported, not specific to this receptor: The quantity of clinical and demographic metadata differed by source and by participant and was supplied without curation.

TCRbeta CDR3 regions were amplified from genomic DNA by means of the immunoSEQ Assay, a bias-controlled multiplex PCR. Under the source paper's analysis protocol: Within the assay, amplification of reference gene primers was used to estimate how many nucleated cells each sample contained. To quantify the absolute abundance of each unique TCRbeta CDR3 rearrangement, sequence reads were collapsed and filtered. For each sample, productive Simpson clonality was calculated by taking the square root of Simpson's diversity index across productive rearrangements. Imported from immuneACCESS, the table was reduced by TCRdb to in-frame sequences with V and J called. These copies leave out some clones; in studies compared against another copy, an unresolved V gene accounts for under half, and the cause of the remainder is not known. V and J calls and clone size are those listed in that table; D and trimming were worked out from the DNA. The sample has about 220,000 clones on record, roughly nine tenths of them singletons. The top ten constitute 1.9% of the sample.

The CDR3 spans 21 residues, from the cysteine through the phenylalanine. The sequence is cut down to CDR3 DNA, 63 bases in frame from base 1. For this chain, trimming is 3 bases at the V end and 0 bases at the J end, and the number of junction bases without a gene match is 13. Based on the germline V gene (reference sequence), the CDR1 and CDR2 sequences are LGHDT and YNNKEL. The collaborating institutions used their own protocols to collect whole blood in K2EDTA tubes. For TCRbeta analysis, collaborators shipped samples as frozen whole blood, isolated PBMCs, or DNA extracted from either of those sample types. This clone was picked up one time. The antigen it recognizes is unknown. There are no base qualities to consult, and no much larger clone falls within one base.

Sequencing used peripheral blood. This clonotype was sampled from a man aged 35-49 years with active or convalescent COVID-19. The rearrangement joined TRBV3-1 (or the pseudogene TRBV3-2) to TRBJ2-1; 14 of the junction bases match TRBD2. The CDR3 reads as follows: CASSHPQWGLAGDSSYNEQFF. The sequenced DNA is TGTGCCAGCAGCCACCCACAATGGGGACTAGCGGGAGACAGCTCCTACAATGAGCAGTTCTTC.